A single sample gave rise to the 23 T cell receptor beta chains below, sequenced in a study of cytomegalovirus exposure and HLA in healthy donors. In the PCR, 60 Vbeta and 13 Jbeta primers were used. Sequencing was performed with immunoSEQ multiplex PCR; in TCRdb, only in-frame clones are kept and a portion is missing. This sample's table has 150,000 or so clones. Material for sequencing was PBMCs. All receptors come from a woman in her forties or fifties in good health and CMV-seronegative.

The J gene is TRBJ1-1, the V gene TRBV2, with D maybe TRBD1 (5 bases). The CDR3 loop spans 14 amino acids. Trimming cost V 4 bases and J 5 bases, with 14 bases left between them. Germline lookup yields CDR1 SNHLY and CDR2 FYNNEI. The CDR3 nucleotides read TGTGCCAGCAGTGTCCAACGGGGGACGACTGAAGCTTTCTTT. This translates into CASSVQRGTTEAFF.

The chain joins TRBV30 to TRBJ1-4; TRBD1 matches at 7 bases. CDR3 length: 15 residues. Trimming removed 0 bases from V and 4 bases from J; junction bases left unmatched: 5. Germline CDR1 and CDR2: GTSNPN and SVGIG (reference sequence). The CDR3 loop reads CAWSVMGTVNEKLFF. The CDR3 nucleotides read TGTGCCTGGAGTGTAATGGGGACAGTTAATGAAAAACTGTTTTTT.

The chain uses TRBV30 and TRBJ1-4; maybe TRBD1 (6 bases). CDR1 is GTSNPN and CDR2 is SVGIG in the germline V gene (reference sequence). CDR3 length equals 14 residues. Trimming left V 3 bases short and J 8 bases short, with 16 bases between. Written as DNA, the CDR3 is TGTGCCTGGAGGGAGCGGGGGGCCACAGAAAAACTGTTTTTT. Translating gives CAWRERGATEKLFF.

The chain uses TRBV5-1 and TRBJ1-3; D remains ambiguous. V was trimmed by 4 bases and J by 0 bases, leaving 14 bases between them. This CDR3 is built from 16 residues. The germline gives CDR1 SGHRS, CDR2 YFSETQ. The CDR3 region is CASSHTSSDSGNTIYF. DNA for the CDR3: TGCGCCAGCAGCCACACCTCGTCCGACTCTGGAAACACCATATATTTT. The entire variable domain, with the rest obtained from reference TRBV5-1 and TRBJ1-3, is as follows: KAGVTQTPRYLIKTRGQQVTLSCSPISGHRSVSWYQQTPGQGLQFLFEYFSETQRNKGNFPGRFSGRQFSNSRSEMNVSTLELGDSALYLCASSHTSSDSGNTIYFGEGSWLTVV.

This chain links TRBV4-3 with TRBJ1-2, with D perhaps matching TRBD1 (5 bases). V was cut by 1 base and J by 8 bases, with 8 bases left in between. Looked up from germline, CDR1 is LGHNA and CDR2 is YSLEER. The CDR3 totals 12 residues. CDR3 coding DNA: TGCGCCAGCAGCCAAGCTGGGGGGGGCTACACCTTC. It codes for CASSQAGGGYTF.

This sequence joins TRBV5-1 and TRBJ2-3, with 9 nucleotides matching TRBD2. Germline trimming cut 3 bases from V and 3 bases from J; bases unmatched to any gene: 8. The germline gives CDR1 SGHRS, CDR2 YFSETQ. The CDR3 consists of 16 residues. The CDR3 sequence: CASSSDLRGGTDTQYF. The CDR3 DNA follows: TGCGCCAGCAGCTCAGACTTGCGGGGGGGGACAGATACGCAGTATTTT.

This chain uses TRBV5-1 with TRBJ2-5; D call uncertain. Trimming cost V 4 bases and J 2 bases, with 9 bases left between them. CDR1 and CDR2 from the germline V gene are SGHRS and YFSETQ. The CDR3 spans 13 residues. The CDR3 DNA sequence: TGCGCCAGCAGCCTAGAAATACAAGAGACCCAGTACTTC. Translating it yields CASSLEIQETQYF.

This chain connects TRBV4-3 to TRBJ2-2, with D tentatively TRBD1 (6 bases). Per the germline V gene, CDR1 is LGHNA and CDR2 is YSLEER. Trimming cost V 3 bases and J 4 bases, with 12 bases left between them. The CDR3 extends over 15 amino acids. CDR3 sequence reads: CASSHSRGGTGELFF. CDR3 DNA: TGCGCCAGCAGCCACTCCCGAGGGGGCACCGGGGAGCTGTTTTTT.

This chain connects TRBV10-1 to TRBJ2-1; 10 bases map to TRBD2. CDR1 and CDR2 (germline): WNHNN, SYGVQD (reference sequence). Trimming cost V 10 bases and J 4 bases; bases outside gene matches: 4. This CDR3 region has 13 residues. The CDR3 DNA sequence: TGCGCCACCCTAGCGGGAGCGTACAATGAGCAGTTCTTC. Translating it yields CATLAGAYNEQFF.

The chain recombines TRBV6-5 with TRBJ2-1; possibly TRBD2 for D (6 bases). Trimming took off 2 bases at V and 5 bases at J, with 13 bases between the two ends. Per the germline V gene, CDR1 is MNHEY and CDR2 is SVGAGI. This CDR3 spans 15 amino acids. As DNA, the CDR3 is TGTGCCAGCAGTTACCTCCTGGGACTGGACAATGAGCAGTTCTTC. Translated, it gives CASSYLLGLDNEQFF.

The chain employs TRBV6-1 and TRBJ2-3, with D perhaps matching TRBD1 (5 bases). Germline assignment: CDR1 MNHNS and CDR2 SASEGT. Trimming shortened V by 4 bases and J by 8 bases, and 13 bases separated the two germline ends. The CDR3 has 13 amino acids. CDR3 sequence reads: CASSAAGAGTQYF. DNA of the CDR3: TGTGCCAGCAGTGCTGCTGGGGCAGGTACGCAGTATTTT.

To note about this clone: Mismatch with germline at one junction end may stem from a read error. This chain joins TRBV18 and TRBJ1-2, with TRBD1 matching over 8 bases. The V gene's germline CDR1 is KGHSH and CDR2 LQKENI. This CDR3 region has 14 residues. The CDR3 DNA reads as TGTGCCAGCTCACCTTCGACAGGGGACTATGGCTACTCCTTC. Its translation: CASSPSTGDYGYSF.

The chain couples TRBV2 to TRBJ2-5; 7 positions agree with TRBD2. V dropped 6 bases and J dropped 1; count of bases not matched to a gene: 8. Germline V gives CDR1 SNHLY, CDR2 FYNNEI. The CDR3 spans 15 residues. This chain's CDR3 is CASSDPGGGQETQYF. For the CDR3, the DNA is TGTGCCAGCAGCGACCCTGGCGGGGGCCAAGAGACCCAGTACTTC.

The chain recombines TRBV1 with TRBJ2-7; the table's D call of TRBD2 was not tested on the DNA. TRBV1 is labeled a pseudogene. This CDR3 region has 16 residues. The CDR3: CTSSQWASGRSYEQYF. The CDR3 bases are TGCACCAGCAGCCAATGGGCAAGCGGGAGGTCCTACGAGCAGTACTTC.

The V gene is TRBV7-6, the J gene TRBJ2-3; 8 positions agree with TRBD2. CDR1 is SGHVS, CDR2 FNYEAQ, per germline. Trimming removed 2 bases from V and 5 bases from J; junction bases left unmatched: 12. The CDR3 contains 17 residues. The CDR3: CASSLWPSGTRGDTQYF. Written as DNA, the CDR3 is TGTGCCAGCAGCTTATGGCCCTCTGGGACTAGAGGAGATACGCAGTATTTT.

The chain has TRBV9 and TRBJ2-3; the match to TRBD2 covers 15 bases. The CDR3 length is 18 residues. The ends lost 4 bases at V and 0 bases at J; junction bases unmatched: 6. Germline V gene lookup returns CDR1 SGDLS and CDR2 YYNGEE. The CDR3: CASSPGLAGGTSTDTQYF. The CDR3 coding sequence is TGTGCCAGCAGCCCAGGACTAGCGGGGGGGACTAGCACAGATACGCAGTATTTT.

The rearrangement links TRBV29-1 to TRBJ2-2; 11 bases fit TRBD2. The V segment lost 5 bases and the J segment 1 base; nucleotides outside the gene matches: 3. There are 15 residues in the CDR3. Germline CDR1 reads SQVTM; CDR2 reads ANQGSEA. The CDR3 bases are TGCAGCGTTAGCCTAGCGGGAGGGAACACCGGGGAGCTGTTTTTT. Translation: CSVSLAGGNTGELFF.

The rearrangement joins TRBV30 to TRBJ2-2; D gene ambiguous. Germline lookup yields CDR1 GTSNPN and CDR2 SVGIG (reference sequence). CDR3 length equals 16 residues. V was clipped by 2 bases and J by 7 bases, with 20 bases between them. CDR3 sequence reads: CAWSRNGASSGGELFF. DNA for the CDR3: TGTGCCTGGAGTAGAAATGGAGCAAGCAGTGGCGGGGAGCTGTTTTTT.

Of note for this clone: Other DNA sequences within the sample encode an identical CDR3. V usage is TRBV5-1 and J usage is TRBJ1-1; D is undetermined. V lost 0 bases and J lost 2, with 8 bases in between. The CDR3 extends over 14 amino acids. CDR1 is SGHRS and CDR2 is YFSETQ in the germline V gene. This CDR3 is CASSLGQVNTEAFF. CDR3 nucleotide sequence: TGCGCCAGCAGCTTGGGGCAGGTAAACACTGAAGCTTTCTTT.

The chain employs TRBV6-5 and TRBJ2-7, with 10 positions matching TRBD1. The J segment lost 0 bases and the V segment lost 6 bases, leaving 5 bases of the junction unmatched. The CDR3 contains 15 residues. Germline V gene data show CDR1 as MNHEY and CDR2 as SVGAGI. In nucleotides, the CDR3 is TGTGCCAGCAGCGACGGACAGGGGGTCTCCTACGAGCAGTACTTC. This gives the protein CASSDGQGVSYEQYF.

To note about this clone: Other DNA sequences of this sample code for an identical CDR3. The CDR3 sequence is CASSGGSSYNEQFF. The DNA of the CDR3 is TGCGCCAGCTCAGGGGGTAGCTCCTACAATGAGCAGTTCTTC. This chain links TRBV5-1 with TRBJ2-1; TRBD1 matches at 7 bases. This CDR3 comprises 14 residues. Germline V lookup: CDR1 SGHRS, CDR2 YFSETQ. Unmatched junction bases numbered 4, after V lost 7 bases and J lost 0 bases.

The V call is TRBV5-6, the J call TRBJ1-5; no firm D call. Germline loops: CDR1 SGHDT, CDR2 YYEEEE. This CDR3 contains 12 residues. V gave up 2 bases and J gave up 5 bases, with 5 bases separating them. The CDR3 DNA follows: TGTGCCAGCAGCTTAGCGGATCAGCCCCAGCATTTT. This sequence encodes CASSLADQPQHF.

This chain connects TRBV10-3 to TRBJ1-5; 10 bases line up with TRBD1. CDR3 length: 15 amino acids. Germline V gene data show CDR1 as ENHRY and CDR2 as SYGVKD. Germline trimming cut 11 bases from V and 3 bases from J; bases unmatched to any gene: 10. In DNA form, the CDR3 reads TGTGCCGCATCCAAGGGGACAGGGGACAATCAGCCCCAGCATTTT. It yields the protein CAASKGTGDNQPQHF.